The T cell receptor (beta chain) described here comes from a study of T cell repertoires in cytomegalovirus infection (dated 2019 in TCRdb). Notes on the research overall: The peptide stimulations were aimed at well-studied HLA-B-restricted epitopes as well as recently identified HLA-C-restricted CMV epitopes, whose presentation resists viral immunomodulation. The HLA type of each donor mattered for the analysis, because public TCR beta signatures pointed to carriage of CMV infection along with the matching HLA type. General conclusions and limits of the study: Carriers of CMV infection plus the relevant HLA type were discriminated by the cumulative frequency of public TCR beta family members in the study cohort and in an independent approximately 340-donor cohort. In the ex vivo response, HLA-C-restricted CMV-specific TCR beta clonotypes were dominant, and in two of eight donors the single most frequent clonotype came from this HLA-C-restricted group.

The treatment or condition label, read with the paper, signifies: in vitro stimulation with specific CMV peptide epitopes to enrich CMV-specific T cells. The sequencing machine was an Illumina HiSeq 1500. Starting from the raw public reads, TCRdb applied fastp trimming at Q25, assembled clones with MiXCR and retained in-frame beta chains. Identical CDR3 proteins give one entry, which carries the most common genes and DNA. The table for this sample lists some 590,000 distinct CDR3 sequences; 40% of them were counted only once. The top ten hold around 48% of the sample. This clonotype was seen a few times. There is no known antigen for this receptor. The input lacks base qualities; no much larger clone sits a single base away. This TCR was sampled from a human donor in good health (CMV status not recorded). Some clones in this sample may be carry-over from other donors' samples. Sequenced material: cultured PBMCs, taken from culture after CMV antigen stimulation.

The DNA reads as follows: TGTGCCAGCAGCGTCTCTAGCGGGAGATCCTACGAGCAGTACTTC. It codes for CASSVSSGRSYEQYF. This sequence uses TRBV11-2 and TRBJ2-7; the central 10 bases match TRBD2. Spanning cysteine to phenylalanine, the CDR3 consists of 15 amino acids. Just the 45-base CDR3 DNA is kept, in frame starting at base 1. Trimming accounts for 5 bases at V and 1 base at J, while the number of junction bases matched to no gene is 5. The germline V gene encodes CDR1 SGHAT and CDR2 FQNNGV.